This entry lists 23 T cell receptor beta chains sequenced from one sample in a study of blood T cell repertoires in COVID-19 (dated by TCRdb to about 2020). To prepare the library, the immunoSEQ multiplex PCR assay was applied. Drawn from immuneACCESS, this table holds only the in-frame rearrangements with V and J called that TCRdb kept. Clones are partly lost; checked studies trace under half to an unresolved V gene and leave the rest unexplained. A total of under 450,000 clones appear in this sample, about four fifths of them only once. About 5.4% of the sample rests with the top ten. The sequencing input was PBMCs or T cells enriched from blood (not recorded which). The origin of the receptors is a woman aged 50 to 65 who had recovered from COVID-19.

The CDR3 DNA follows: TGTGCCAGTAGTAGTCGCGATTGGAGGGAACTGTTTTTT. This sequence encodes CASSSRDWRELFF. The chain has TRBV19 and TRBJ1-4; D is uncertain. CDR3 length: 13 residues. The germline CDR1 and CDR2 sequences are LNHDA and SQIVND (reference sequence). Trimming removed 4 bases from V and 12 bases from J, with 15 bases in between. Complete variable domain (other parts from reference TRBV19 and TRBJ1-4): DGGITQSPKYLFRKEGQNVTLSCEQNLNHDAMYWYRQDPGQGLRLIYYSQIVNDFQKGDIAEGYSVSREKKESFPLTVTSAQKNPTAFYLCASSSRDWRELFFGSGTQLSVL.

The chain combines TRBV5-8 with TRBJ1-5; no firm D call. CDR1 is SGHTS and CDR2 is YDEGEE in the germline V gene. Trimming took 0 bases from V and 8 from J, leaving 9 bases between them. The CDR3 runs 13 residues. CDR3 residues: CASSLGGFKPQHF. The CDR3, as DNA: TGTGCCAGCAGCTTGGGAGGCTTTAAGCCCCAGCATTTT.

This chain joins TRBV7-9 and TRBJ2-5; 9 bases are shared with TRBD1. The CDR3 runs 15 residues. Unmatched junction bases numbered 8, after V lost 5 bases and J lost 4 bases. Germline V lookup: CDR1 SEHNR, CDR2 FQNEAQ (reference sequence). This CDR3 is CASSPDRGSPETQYF. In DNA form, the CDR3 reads TGTGCCAGCAGCCCGGACAGGGGATCCCCAGAGACCCAGTACTTC. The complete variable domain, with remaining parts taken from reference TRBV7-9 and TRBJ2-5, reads DTGVSQNPRHKITKRGQNVTFRCDPISEHNRLYWYRQTLGQGPEFLTYFQNEAQLEKSRLLSDRFSAERPKGSFSTLEIQRTEQGDSAMYLCASSPDRGSPETQYFGPGTRLLVL.

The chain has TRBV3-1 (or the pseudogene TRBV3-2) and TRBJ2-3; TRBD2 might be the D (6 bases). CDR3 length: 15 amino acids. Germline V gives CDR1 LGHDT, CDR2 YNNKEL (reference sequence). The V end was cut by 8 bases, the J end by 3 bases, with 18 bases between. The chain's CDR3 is CASSRGGTLTDTQYF. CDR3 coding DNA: TGTGCCAGCTCTAGGGGCGGGACCTTGACAGATACGCAGTATTTT.

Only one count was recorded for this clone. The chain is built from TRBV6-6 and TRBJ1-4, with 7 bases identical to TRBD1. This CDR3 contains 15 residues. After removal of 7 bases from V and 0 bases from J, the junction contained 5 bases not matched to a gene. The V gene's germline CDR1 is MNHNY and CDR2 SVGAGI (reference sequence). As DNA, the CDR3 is TGTGCCAGCAAAAAACAGGGGACAACTAATGAAAAACTGTTTTTT. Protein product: CASKKQGTTNEKLFF.

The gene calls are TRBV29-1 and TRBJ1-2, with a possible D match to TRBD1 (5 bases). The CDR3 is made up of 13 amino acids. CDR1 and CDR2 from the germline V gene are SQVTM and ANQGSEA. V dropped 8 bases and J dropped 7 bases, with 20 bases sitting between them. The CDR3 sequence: CSSSGGSMGGYTF. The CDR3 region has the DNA TGCAGCTCCTCTGGGGGGTCGATGGGTGGCTACACCTTC.

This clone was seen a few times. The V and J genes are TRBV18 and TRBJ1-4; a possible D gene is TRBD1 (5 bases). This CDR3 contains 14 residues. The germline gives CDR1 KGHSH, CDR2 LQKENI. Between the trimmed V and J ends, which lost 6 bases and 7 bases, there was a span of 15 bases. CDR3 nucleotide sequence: TGTGCCAGCTCCGCTAGGGCAGGGATTGAAAAACTGTTTTTT. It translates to CASSARAGIEKLFF. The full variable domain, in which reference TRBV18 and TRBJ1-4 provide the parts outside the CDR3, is NAGVMQNPRHLVRRRGQEARLRCSPMKGHSHVYWYRQLPEEGLKFMVYLQKENIIDESGMPKERFSAEFPKEGPSILRIQQVVRGDSAAYFCASSARAGIEKLFFGSGTQLSVL.

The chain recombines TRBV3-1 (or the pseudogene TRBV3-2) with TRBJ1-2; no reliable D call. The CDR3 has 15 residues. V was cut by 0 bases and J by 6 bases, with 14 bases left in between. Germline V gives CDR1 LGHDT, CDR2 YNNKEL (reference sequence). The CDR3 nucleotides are TGTGCCAGCAGCCAAGATCGAACAGTCGCGAATGGCTACACCTTC. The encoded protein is CASSQDRTVANGYTF.

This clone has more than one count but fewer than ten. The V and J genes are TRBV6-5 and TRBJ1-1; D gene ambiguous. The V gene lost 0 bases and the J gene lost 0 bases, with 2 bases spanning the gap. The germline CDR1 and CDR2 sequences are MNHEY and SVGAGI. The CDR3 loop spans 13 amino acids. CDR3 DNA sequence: TGTGCCAGCAGTTACTCCTTGAACACTGAAGCTTTCTTT. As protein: CASSYSLNTEAFF.

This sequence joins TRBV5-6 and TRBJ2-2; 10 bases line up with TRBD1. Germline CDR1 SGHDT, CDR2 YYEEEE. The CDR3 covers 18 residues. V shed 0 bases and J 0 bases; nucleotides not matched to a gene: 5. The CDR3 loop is CASSLGAGQGPNTGELFF. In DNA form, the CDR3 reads TGTGCCAGCAGCTTGGGTGCGGGACAGGGGCCGAACACCGGGGAGCTGTTTTTT.

The CDR3 DNA sequence: TGCGCCAGCAGCTTCATAACTAGGGGGTTAGGGGAGACCCAGTACTTC. Its translation: CASSFITRGLGETQYF. The chain couples TRBV5-1 to TRBJ2-5; tentative D call: TRBD1 (6 bases). The CDR3 totals 16 residues. Per the germline V gene, CDR1 is SGHRS and CDR2 is YFSETQ. With 2 bases removed from V and 5 bases from J, the gap between germline ends came to 19 bases. The full variable domain, its missing parts supplied by reference TRBV5-1 and TRBJ2-5, is KAGVTQTPRYLIKTRGQQVTLSCSPISGHRSVSWYQQTPGQGLQFLFEYFSETQRNKGNFPGRFSGRQFSNSRSEMNVSTLELGDSALYLCASSFITRGLGETQYFGPGTRLLVL.

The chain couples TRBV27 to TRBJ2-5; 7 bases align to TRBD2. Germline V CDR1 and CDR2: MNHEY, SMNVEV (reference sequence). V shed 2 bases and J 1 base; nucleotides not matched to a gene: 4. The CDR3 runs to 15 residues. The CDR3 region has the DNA TGTGCCAGCAGTTTAGCGACGGGGGGCCAAGAGACCCAGTACTTC. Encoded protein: CASSLATGGQETQYF.

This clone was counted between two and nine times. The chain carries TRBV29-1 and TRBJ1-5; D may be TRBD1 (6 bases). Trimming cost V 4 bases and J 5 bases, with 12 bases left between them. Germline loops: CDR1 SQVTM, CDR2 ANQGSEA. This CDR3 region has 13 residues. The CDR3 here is CSVGGGRDQPQHF. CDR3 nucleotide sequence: TGCAGCGTTGGGGGGGGCAGGGATCAGCCCCAGCATTTT. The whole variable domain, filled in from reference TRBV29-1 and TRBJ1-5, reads SAVISQKPSRDICQRGTSLTIQCQVDSQVTMMFWYRQQPGQSLTLIATANQGSEATYESGFVIDKFPISRPNLTFSTLTVSNMSPEDSSIYLCSVGGGRDQPQHFGDGTRLSIL.

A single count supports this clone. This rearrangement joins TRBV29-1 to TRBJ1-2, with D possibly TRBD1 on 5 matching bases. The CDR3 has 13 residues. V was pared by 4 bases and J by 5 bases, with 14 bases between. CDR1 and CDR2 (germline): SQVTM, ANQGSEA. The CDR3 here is CSVGGRVGYGYTF. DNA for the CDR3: TGCAGCGTTGGGGGCAGGGTGGGGTATGGCTACACCTTC.

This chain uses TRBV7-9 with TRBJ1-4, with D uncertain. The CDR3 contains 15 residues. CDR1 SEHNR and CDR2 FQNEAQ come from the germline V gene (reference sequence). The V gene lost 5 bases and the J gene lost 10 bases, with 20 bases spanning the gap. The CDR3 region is CASSHSGRLNPKLFF. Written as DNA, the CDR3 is TGTGCCAGCAGCCACAGTGGGAGGCTTAACCCAAAACTGTTTTTT.

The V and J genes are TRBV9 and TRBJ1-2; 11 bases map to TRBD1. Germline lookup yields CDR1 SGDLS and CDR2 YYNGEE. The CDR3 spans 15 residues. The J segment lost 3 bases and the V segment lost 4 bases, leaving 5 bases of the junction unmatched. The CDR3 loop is CASSTGQGGYYGYTF. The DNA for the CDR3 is TGTGCCAGCAGCACGGGACAGGGGGGGTACTATGGCTACACCTTC.

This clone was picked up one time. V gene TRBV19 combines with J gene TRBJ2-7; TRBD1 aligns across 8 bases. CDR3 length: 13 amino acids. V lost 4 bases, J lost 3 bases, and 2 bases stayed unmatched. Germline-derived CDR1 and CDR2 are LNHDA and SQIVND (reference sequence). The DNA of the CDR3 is TGTGCCAGTAGTAAGGGACAGGTCTACGAGCAGTACTTC. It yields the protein CASSKGQVYEQYF.

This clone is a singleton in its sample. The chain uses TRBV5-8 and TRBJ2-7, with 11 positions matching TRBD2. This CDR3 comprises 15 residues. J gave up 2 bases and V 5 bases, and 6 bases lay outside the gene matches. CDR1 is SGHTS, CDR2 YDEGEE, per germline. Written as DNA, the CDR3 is TGTGCCAGCAGACAACTAGCGGGAGCCCCCTACGAGCAGTACTTC. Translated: CASRQLAGAPYEQYF.

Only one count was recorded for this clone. CDR3 sequence: CAWSIDSAYEQYF. The CDR3 DNA sequence: TGTGCCTGGAGCATAGACAGTGCCTACGAGCAGTACTTC. The rearrangement links TRBV30 to TRBJ2-7; the D gene is possibly TRBD1 (5 bases). The germline V gene encodes CDR1 GTSNPN and CDR2 SVGIG (reference sequence). V dropped 3 bases and J dropped 2 bases, with 11 bases sitting between them. This CDR3 region has 13 residues.

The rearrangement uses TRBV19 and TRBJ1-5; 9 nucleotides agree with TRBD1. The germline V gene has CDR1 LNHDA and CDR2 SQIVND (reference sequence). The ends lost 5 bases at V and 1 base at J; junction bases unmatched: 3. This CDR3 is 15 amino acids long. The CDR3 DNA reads TGTGCCAGTAGTGACAGGGGGTTCAGCAATCAGCCCCAGCATTTT. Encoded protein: CASSDRGFSNQPQHF.

The DNA for the CDR3 is TGCAGCGTTGGACGGAGAGGGAACACTGAAGCTTTCTTT. Protein: CSVGRRGNTEAFF. The chain combines TRBV29-1 with TRBJ1-1; D ambiguous. V was trimmed by 4 bases and J by 1 base, leaving 10 bases between them. In germline, CDR1 is SQVTM, CDR2 ANQGSEA. The CDR3 sequence is 13 residues long.

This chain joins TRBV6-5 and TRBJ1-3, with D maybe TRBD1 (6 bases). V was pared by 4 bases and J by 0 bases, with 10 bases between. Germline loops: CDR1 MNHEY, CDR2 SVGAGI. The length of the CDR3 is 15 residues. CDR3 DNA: TGTGCCAGCAGTTTCGCGGGGGCCTCTGGAAACACCATATATTTT. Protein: CASSFAGASGNTIYF.

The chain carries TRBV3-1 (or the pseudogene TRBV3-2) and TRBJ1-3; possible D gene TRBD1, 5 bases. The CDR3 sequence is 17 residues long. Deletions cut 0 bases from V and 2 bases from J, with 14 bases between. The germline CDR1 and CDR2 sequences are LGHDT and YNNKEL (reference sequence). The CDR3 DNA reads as TGTGCCAGCAGCCAAGACTTGAACAGGAACCCTGGAAACACCATATATTTT. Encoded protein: CASSQDLNRNPGNTIYF.